Described below is a single TCR beta chain sequence and its context. Its target is unknown. A much larger clonotype is one base distant, so this may be a read error. TCRdb re-called the multiplex PCR reads with MiXCR, one entry per CDR3 protein. The data contain approximately 130,000 distinct CDR3 sequences, 21% of them singletons. The data were taken from a study of breast tumors, draining lymph nodes, adjacent tissues. Broader study findings: Luminal-like breast cancer showed significantly higher tumor–nontumor repertoire similarity than basal-like.

Samples came from axillary lymph nodes draining the breast cancer. CDR3 length: 11 amino acids. The germline CDR1 and CDR2 sequences are SNHLY and FYNNEI. The receptor was derived from a female donor with breast cancer. Some clones in this sample may be carry-over from other donors' samples. The sample comprised axillary lymph node tissue. V and J are TRBV2 and TRBJ1-2, with D uncertain. In DNA form, the CDR3 reads TGTGCCAACAGTGGAGAGTACGGCTACACCTTC. Its protein is CANSGEYGYTF. Filled out from reference TRBV2 and TRBJ1-2, the complete variable domain reads EPEVTQTPSHQVTQMGQEVILRCVPISNHLYFYWYRQILGQKVEFLVSFYNNEISEKSEIFDDQFSVERPDGSNFTLKIRSTKLEDSAMYFCANSGEYGYTFGSGTRLTVV.